This T cell receptor beta chain was sequenced during a study of cytomegalovirus exposure and HLA in healthy donors. Notes on the study in general: It was likely that a cluster of highly shared sequence variants was a sequencing artifact. TCR beta V segments were, for the most part, productive about 87% or about 30% of the time in an earlier analysis.

The CDR3 totals 14 residues. Trimming pared 5 bases from V and 2 bases from J, leaving 11 bases between. The V gene's germline CDR1 is ENHRY and CDR2 SYGVKD. PCR involved 60 Vbeta and 13 Jbeta primers. Methods used by the authors: Some 10 million of the 60 million to 90 million unique TCR beta chains counted in a later analysis were shared. Only in-frame clones appear in the TCRdb table, and some are missing; sequencing was by immunoSEQ multiplex PCR. Clone size and V and J calls were adopted from that table, with D and trimming inferred from the DNA. The sample has fewer than 120,000 clones, over 65% seen once. Comments on this clone: The antigen remains undetermined.

The sample was PBMCs. The chain joins TRBV10-3 to TRBJ2-3; TRBD1 is a possible D gene (6 bases). This clonotype originated in a woman aged 30 to 39 in good health and CMV-seronegative. The CDR3 coding sequence is TGTGCCATCAGTACAGGGACGTCCACAGATACGCAGTATTTT. This translates into CAISTGTSTDTQYF.